What follows is one TCR beta chain and its context. This clone has just one count. Its specific antigen is unknown. Qualities for individual bases were not recorded, and no much larger clone is one base off. These data originate in a study of sequential checkpoint blockade in melanoma (dated by TCRdb to between 2018 and 2020). Describing the broader study: Patients were randomized 1:1 to first-line nivolumab followed by ipilimumab (arm A) or ipilimumab followed by nivolumab (arm B). Both trial sequences were followed by maintenance nivolumab.

The paper's findings and limits, for the study overall: The response-prediction model combining TCR metrics and mutation burden needs validation in larger, independent patient cohorts.

Interpreted using the paper, the treatment or condition label stands for: randomized to nivolumab then ipilimumab (arm A) or the reverse (arm B). None of the trial patients had been given prior DNA-damaging chemotherapy. Live CD3+CD8+ cells negative for CD19 and CD56 were sorted from thawed PBMCs on a FACS Aria II flow cytometer. Samples were obtained from patients with melanoma enrolled in CheckMate 064, a randomized, open-label phase II trial of sequential checkpoint blockade. Peripheral blood mononuclear cells were obtained through leukapheresis, purified using Ficoll-Paque, and frozen in human serum containing about 9.3% DMSO. Immediately after sorting, the purity of the sorted blood CD3+CD8+ cells was confirmed to be >98%, and DNA was then extracted. TCRbeta CDR3 regions were immunosequenced from genomic DNA with the immunoSEQ Assay. Prior to high-throughput sequencing, genomic DNA was amplified by bias-controlled multiplex PCR. The paper's data handling went like this. To quantify the absolute abundance of each unique TCRbeta CDR3 region, the sequences were collapsed and filtered. Clonality, defined as 1 minus Pielou's evenness, was calculated using productive rearrangements only. Clones with significantly greater frequencies in on-treatment versus baseline samples were identified using a previously published method. TCRdb holds this immuneACCESS table with in-frame rearrangements only. Some clones are missing; in checked studies, unresolved V genes explain under half, and the rest has no known cause. That table furnishes V, J and clone size, whereas the DNA furnished D and trimming. In this sample the table shows fewer than 10,000 clones, more than 90% of which occur a single time. The ten biggest clones cover about 15% of the sample.

As encoded in the germline V gene, CDR1 is SGHTA while CDR2 is FQGNSA. The CDR3 spans 19 residues, from the cysteine through the phenylalanine. The sequence is cut down to CDR3 DNA, 57 bases in frame from base 1. Trimming takes 4 bases off V and 4 bases off J; junction bases not matched to a gene: 15. Sequenced material: CD8+ T cells sorted from blood (inferred from file names), taken from a patient given nivolumab and ipilimumab in sequence. The chain joins TRBV7-2 to TRBJ1-5; TRBD1 matches 11 bases in the middle. The source of this sequence is a human donor with melanoma. Read as DNA, the sequence is TGTGCCAGCAGCTCCATAGTGGGGACAGGGGGATTTGGGAATCAGCCCCAGCATTTT. Its amino acids are CASSSIVGTGGFGNQPQHF.